This T cell receptor (beta chain) was profiled in a study of identical twins. There are 14 residues in the CDR3. V dropped 1 base and J dropped 4 bases, with 11 bases sitting between them. Germline lookup yields CDR1 SGHDN and CDR2 FVKESK. Study-wide results and caveats: Twins shared out-of-frame alpha sequences with excess low generation probability.

A universal primer site was added by template switching, and unique molecular identifiers were carried by the cDNA. TCRdb reprocessed the 5' RACE reads with MiXCR, giving one entry per CDR3 protein. The repertoire holds about 720,000 distinct CDR3 sequences, approximately 9% seen once, with approximately 0.89% in the top ten. This clonotype was found many times. Its antigen is undetermined. These data are also associated with another study on yellow fever vaccine responses in identical twins.

The rearrangement joins TRBV14 to TRBJ2-7, with TRBD1 as a possible D gene (5 bases). Sequencing was carried out using PBMCs. The TCR originated in a woman between 18 and 30 years old in good health. The CDR3 spells CASSQVQGTYEQYF. The CDR3 DNA reads TGTGCCAGCAGCCAAGTTCAGGGAACTTACGAGCAGTACTTC.